The source of this T cell receptor beta chain is a study of shared clonotypes between healthy human individuals. Study-level results: It was expected that sequencing depth would affect clonotype sharing among donors.

With regard to this clone: Its antigen is still unknown.

An even split of each subset's genomic DNA across several immunoSEQ plates was performed. The assay was immunoSEQ multiplex PCR, and TCRdb's table has in-frame clones only and misses some. The sample consists of about 1.1 million clones, approximately 75% of them appearing once. The receptor was isolated from a man between 18 and 29 years old in good health. Some clones in this sample may be carry-over from other donors' samples. Input material: memory CD4+ T cells from PBMCs. Regarding subset: CD45RA-negative fraction.

CDR3 residues: CASSANRLGNYEQYF. CDR3 in DNA: TGTGCCAGCAGTGCAAACAGGTTAGGGAATTACGAGCAGTACTTC. The chain has TRBV6-1 and TRBJ2-7; the D gene is possibly TRBD1 (5 bases). Germline V gene data show CDR1 as MNHNS and CDR2 as SASEGT. V shed 4 bases and J shed 4 bases, with 17 bases lying between them. The CDR3 has 15 residues.